This T cell receptor beta chain stems from a study of identical twins. This CDR3 comprises 14 residues. TCRdb re-called the 5' RACE reads with MiXCR, one entry per CDR3 protein. This table has 430,000 or so distinct CDR3 sequences, 20% to 30% appearing once. The data also belong to a second study, concerning T cells expressing NK-cell markers. This second report adds: Of CD8+ T cells, about 1.0-8% belonged to dominant NKG2C+ clonotypes in several donors. Dominance of the CD3+CD56-NKG2C+ fraction by these clonotypes also held in four donors.

V gene TRBV21-1 combines with J gene TRBJ2-1. TRBV21-1 is a pseudogene segment. The sample comprised CD4+ T cells sorted from blood. The source is a woman younger than 35 in good health. As DNA, the CDR3 is TGTGCCAGCAGCAACCCAGAACAGTACAATGAGCAGTTCTTC. Amino acid sequence: CASSNPEQYNEQFF.